What follows are 2 T cell receptor beta chains derived from one specimen sequenced in a study of CD8+ T cells in alopecia areata. RNA extraction and reverse transcription yielded cDNA as sequencing template. The data were produced by immunoSEQ multiplex PCR, yet TCRdb's version contains in-frame clones alone and is incomplete. Of 140,000 to 150,000 clones listed, roughly half are singletons. The specimen comprised CD4+ T cells sorted from blood, sampled at week 0. The receptors here all came from a human donor with alopecia areata.

The table lists this clone with a few counts. The genes are TRBV29-1 and TRBJ2-5; D remains unclear. The CDR3 length is 13 residues. Germline CDR1 is SQVTM and CDR2 is ANQGSEA. The V and J ends lost 4 bases and 2 bases respectively, with 11 bases between them. The CDR3 protein is CSVGFAPQETQYF. In DNA, the CDR3 is TGCAGCGTTGGGTTTGCGCCGCAAGAGACCCAGTACTTC.

There are a few counts of this clone. The rearrangement links TRBV2 to TRBJ2-7; tentative D call: TRBD2 (6 bases). The CDR3 runs to 13 residues. The germline CDR1 and CDR2 sequences are SNHLY and FYNNEI. V dropped 4 bases and J dropped 3 bases, with 10 bases sitting between them. CDR3 nucleotide sequence: TGTGCCAGCAGTGCACTGGGGGGCTACGAGCAGTACTTC. It translates to CASSALGGYEQYF.